The clone carrying this T cell receptor beta chain has only a few counts. What it binds is not known. Prepared TCR beta cDNA libraries contained unique molecular identifiers. TCRdb redid the calling of the PCR reads with MiXCR, one entry per CDR3 protein. The repertoire consists of 650,000 to 850,000 distinct CDR3 sequences, with about 57% occurring once and the leading ten covering approximately 4.3%. These data are taken from a study of post-analysis software for immune sequencing data. Germline V gives CDR1 SQVTM, CDR2 ANQGSEA. V dropped 4 bases and J dropped 2 bases, with 21 bases sitting between them. The CDR3 totals 16 residues. The study, taken as a whole, reports: Five TRBV segments (TRBV5-6, TRBV5-1 and TRBV20-1 among them) occurred more frequently in patients than in controls.

The chain carries TRBV29-1 and TRBJ2-7; the D gene is possibly TRBD1 (6 bases). Sequencing was performed on blood. This TCR came from a girl under 18 with multiple sclerosis. CDR3 bases: TGCAGCGTTGGCGGTTTCCAGGGGCAGTCCACCTACGAGCAGTACTTC. This gives the protein CSVGGFQGQSTYEQYF.